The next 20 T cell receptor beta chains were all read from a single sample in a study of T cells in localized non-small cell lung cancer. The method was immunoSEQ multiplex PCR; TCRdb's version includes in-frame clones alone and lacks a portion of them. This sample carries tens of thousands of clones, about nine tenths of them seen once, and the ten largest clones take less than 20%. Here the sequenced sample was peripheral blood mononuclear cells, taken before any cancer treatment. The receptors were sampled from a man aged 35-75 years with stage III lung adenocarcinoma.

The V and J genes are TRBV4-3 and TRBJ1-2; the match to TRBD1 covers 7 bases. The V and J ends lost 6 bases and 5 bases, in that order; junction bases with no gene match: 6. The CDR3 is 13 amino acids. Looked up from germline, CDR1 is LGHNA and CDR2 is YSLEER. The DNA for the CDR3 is TGCGCCAGCAGTCCGACAGGGACGTATGGCTACACCTTC. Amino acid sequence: CASSPTGTYGYTF.

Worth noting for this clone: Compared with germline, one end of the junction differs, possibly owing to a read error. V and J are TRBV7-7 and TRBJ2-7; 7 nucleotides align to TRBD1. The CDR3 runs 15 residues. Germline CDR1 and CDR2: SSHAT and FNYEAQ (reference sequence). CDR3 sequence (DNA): TGTGCTAGCAGCCGTAACCCGGGACAGACCTACGAGCAGTACTTC. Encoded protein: CASSRNPGQTYEQYF.

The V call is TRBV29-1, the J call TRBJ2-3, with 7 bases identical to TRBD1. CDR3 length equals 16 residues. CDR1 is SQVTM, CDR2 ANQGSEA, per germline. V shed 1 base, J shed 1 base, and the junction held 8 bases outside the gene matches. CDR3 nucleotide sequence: TGCAGCGTTGAAGCCCAAAAGGGGGCTGGCACAGATACGCAGTATTTT. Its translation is CSVEAQKGAGTDTQYF.

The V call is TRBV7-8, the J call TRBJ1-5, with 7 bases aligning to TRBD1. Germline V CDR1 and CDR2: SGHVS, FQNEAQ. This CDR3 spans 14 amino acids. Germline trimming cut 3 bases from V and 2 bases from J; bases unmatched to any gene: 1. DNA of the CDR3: TGTGCCAGCAGCTTCGGACAGGGCAATCAGCCCCAGCATTTT. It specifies CASSFGQGNQPQHF.

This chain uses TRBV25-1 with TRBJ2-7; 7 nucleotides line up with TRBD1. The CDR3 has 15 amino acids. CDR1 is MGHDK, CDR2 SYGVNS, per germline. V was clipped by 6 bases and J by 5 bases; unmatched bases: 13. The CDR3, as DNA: TGTGCCAGCAGCTCCGGGACAGTGGTGTTCGACGAGCAGTACTTC. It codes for CASSSGTVVFDEQYF.

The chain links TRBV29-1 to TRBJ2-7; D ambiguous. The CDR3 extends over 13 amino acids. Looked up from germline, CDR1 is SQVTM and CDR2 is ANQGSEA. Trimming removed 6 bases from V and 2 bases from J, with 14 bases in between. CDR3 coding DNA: TGCAGCGTCTCGACGTACGGAGCCTACGAGCAGTACTTC. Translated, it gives CSVSTYGAYEQYF.

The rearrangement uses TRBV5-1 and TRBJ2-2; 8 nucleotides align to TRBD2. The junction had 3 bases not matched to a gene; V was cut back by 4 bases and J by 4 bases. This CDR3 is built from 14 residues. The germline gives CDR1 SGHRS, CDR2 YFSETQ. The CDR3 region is CASSPGGGTGELFF. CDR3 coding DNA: TGCGCCAGCAGCCCGGGAGGGGGCACCGGGGAGCTGTTTTTT.

Here the CDR3 reads CASSQDGQGATEAFF. The CDR3 DNA sequence: TGCGCCAGCAGCCAAGATGGTCAGGGGGCAACTGAAGCTTTCTTT. The V gene is TRBV4-1, the J gene TRBJ1-1; 8 positions agree with TRBD1. J lost 5 bases, V lost 0 bases, and 5 bases had no gene match. Germline V lookup: CDR1 MGHRA, CDR2 YSYEKL. The CDR3 loop spans 15 amino acids.

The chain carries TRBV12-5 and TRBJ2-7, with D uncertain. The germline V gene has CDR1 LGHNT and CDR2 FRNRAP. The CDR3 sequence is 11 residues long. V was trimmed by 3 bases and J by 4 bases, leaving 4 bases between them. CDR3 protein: CASGFWYEQYF. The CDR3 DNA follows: TGTGCTAGTGGTTTTTGGTACGAGCAGTACTTC.

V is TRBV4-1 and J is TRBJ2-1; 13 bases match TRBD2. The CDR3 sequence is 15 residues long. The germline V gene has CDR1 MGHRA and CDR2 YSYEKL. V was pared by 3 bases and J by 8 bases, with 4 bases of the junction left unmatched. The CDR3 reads CASSHGTSGVYEQFF. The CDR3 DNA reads TGCGCCAGCAGCCATGGGACTAGCGGGGTATATGAGCAGTTCTTC.

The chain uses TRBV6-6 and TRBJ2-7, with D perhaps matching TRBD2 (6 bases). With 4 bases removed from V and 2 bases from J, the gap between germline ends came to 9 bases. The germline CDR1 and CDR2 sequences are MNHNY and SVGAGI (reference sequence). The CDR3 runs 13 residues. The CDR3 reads CASSWGVAYEQYF. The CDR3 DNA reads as TGTGCCAGCAGTTGGGGGGTGGCCTACGAGCAGTACTTC.

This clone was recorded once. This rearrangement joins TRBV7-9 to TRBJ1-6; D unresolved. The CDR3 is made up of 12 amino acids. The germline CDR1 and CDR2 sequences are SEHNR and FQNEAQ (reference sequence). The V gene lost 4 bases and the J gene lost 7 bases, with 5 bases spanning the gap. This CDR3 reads CASSWVNSPLHF. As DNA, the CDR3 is TGTGCCAGCAGCTGGGTCAATTCACCCCTCCACTTT. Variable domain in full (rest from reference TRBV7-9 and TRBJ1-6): DTGVSQNPRHKITKRGQNVTFRCDPISEHNRLYWYRQTLGQGPEFLTYFQNEAQLEKSRLLSDRFSAERPKGSFSTLEIQRTEQGDSAMYLCASSWVNSPLHFGNGTRLTVT.

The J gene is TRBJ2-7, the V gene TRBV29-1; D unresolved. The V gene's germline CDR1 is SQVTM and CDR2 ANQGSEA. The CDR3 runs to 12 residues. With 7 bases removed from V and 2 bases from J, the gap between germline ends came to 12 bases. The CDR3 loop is CSANDPTYEQYF. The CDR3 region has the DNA TGCAGCGCCAATGATCCCACCTACGAGCAGTACTTC.

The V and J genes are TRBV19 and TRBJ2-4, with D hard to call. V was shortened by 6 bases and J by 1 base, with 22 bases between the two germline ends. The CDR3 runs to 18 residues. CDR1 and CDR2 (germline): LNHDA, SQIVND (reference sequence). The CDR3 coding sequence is TGTGCCAGTAGCCGCAAGTCGTCTTTGCTGGACGCCAAAAACATTCAGTACTTC. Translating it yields CASSRKSSLLDAKNIQYF.

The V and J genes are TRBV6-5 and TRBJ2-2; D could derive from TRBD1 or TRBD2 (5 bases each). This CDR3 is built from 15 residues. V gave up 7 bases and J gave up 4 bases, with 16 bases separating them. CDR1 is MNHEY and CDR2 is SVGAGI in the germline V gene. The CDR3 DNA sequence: TGTGCCAGCAAGGGTTTGGGGGAGAGCACCGGGGAGCTGTTTTTT. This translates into CASKGLGESTGELFF.

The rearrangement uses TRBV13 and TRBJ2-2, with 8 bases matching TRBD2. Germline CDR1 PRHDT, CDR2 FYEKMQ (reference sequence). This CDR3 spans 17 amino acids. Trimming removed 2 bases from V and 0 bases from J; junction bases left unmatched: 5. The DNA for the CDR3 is TGTGCCAGCAGCTTAACTAGCGGCGCTGCGAACACCGGGGAGCTGTTTTTT. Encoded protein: CASSLTSGAANTGELFF.

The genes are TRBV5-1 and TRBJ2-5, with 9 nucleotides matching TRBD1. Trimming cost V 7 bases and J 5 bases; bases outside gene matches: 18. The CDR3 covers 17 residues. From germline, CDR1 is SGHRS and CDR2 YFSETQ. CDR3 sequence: CASCLTGTGSPGETQYF. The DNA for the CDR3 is TGCGCCAGCTGCCTGACCGGGACAGGGTCCCCAGGGGAGACCCAGTACTTC.

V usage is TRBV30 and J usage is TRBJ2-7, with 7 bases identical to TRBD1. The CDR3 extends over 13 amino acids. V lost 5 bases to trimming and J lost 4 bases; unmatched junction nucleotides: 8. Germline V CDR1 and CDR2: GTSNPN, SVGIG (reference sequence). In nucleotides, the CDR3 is TGTGCCTGGGGCCGACAGGGATTGTACGAGCAGTACTTC. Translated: CAWGRQGLYEQYF.

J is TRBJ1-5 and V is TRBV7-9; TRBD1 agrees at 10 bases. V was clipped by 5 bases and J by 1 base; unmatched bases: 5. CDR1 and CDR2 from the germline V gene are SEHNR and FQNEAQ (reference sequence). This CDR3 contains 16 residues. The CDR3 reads CASSRDRGESNQPQHF. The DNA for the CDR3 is TGTGCCAGCAGCCGGGACAGGGGTGAGAGCAATCAGCCCCAGCATTTT. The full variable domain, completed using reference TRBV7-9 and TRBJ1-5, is DTGVSQNPRHKITKRGQNVTFRCDPISEHNRLYWYRQTLGQGPEFLTYFQNEAQLEKSRLLSDRFSAERPKGSFSTLEIQRTEQGDSAMYLCASSRDRGESNQPQHFGDGTRLSIL.

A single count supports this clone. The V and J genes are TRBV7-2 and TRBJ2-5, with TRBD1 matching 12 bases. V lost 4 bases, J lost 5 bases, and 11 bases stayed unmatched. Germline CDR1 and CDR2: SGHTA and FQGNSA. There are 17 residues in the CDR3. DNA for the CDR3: TGTGCCAGCAGCTACCCGGCAGGGACAGGGGGCTTGGAGACCCAGTACTTC. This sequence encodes CASSYPAGTGGLETQYF.